This TCR beta chain derives from a study of technical replicates of blood from a handful of donors. Some clones are missing from TCRdb's copy, which holds only in-frame ones; the method was immunoSEQ multiplex PCR. The sample holds tens of thousands of clones; 80% to 95% are singletons and the top ten take about 0.4%. This clone has a single count. Trimming removed 3 bases from V and 3 bases from J; junction bases left unmatched: 10. Germline CDR1 is MDHEN and CDR2 is SYDVKM. The CDR3 has 17 residues. The source material was T cells isolated from PBMCs. The TCR was taken from a human donor in good health. The rearrangement links TRBV28 to TRBJ2-5; 10 bases are shared with TRBD2. CDR3 sequence reads: CASSFIQGLADEETQYF. CDR3 sequence (DNA): TGTGCCAGCAGTTTTATTCAAGGACTAGCGGATGAAGAGACCCAGTACTTC. Drawing the rest from reference TRBV28 and TRBJ2-5, the complete variable domain is DVKVTQSSRYLVKRTGEKVFLECVQDMDHENMFWYRQDPGLGLRLIYFSYDVKMKEKGDIPEGYSVSREKKERFSLILESASTNQTSMYLCASSFIQGLADEETQYFGPGTRLLVL.